One and the same sample provided the 30 T cell receptor beta chains below, sequenced in a study of regulatory T cells in long-lasting Graves disease. The TCR beta library used iRepertoire HTBI primers with Arm-PCR amplification of CDR3. TCRdb independently ran MiXCR on the multiplex PCR reads; one entry per CDR3 protein. The sample has fewer than 450,000 distinct CDR3 sequences; roughly 20% are singletons. Time point here: persistent/refractory GD, antithyroid drugs over 5 years with positive TRAb. PBMC-derived RNA was used for the TCR library. The sequencing used peripheral blood mononuclear cells (PBMCs), collected when the disease was refractory, from a patient treated with antithyroid drugs. Receptors were obtained from a female donor with Graves disease.

Worth noting for this clonotype: A much larger clone differs from this one at a single base, so this may be a read error. V usage is TRBV12-3 or TRBV12-4 and J usage is TRBJ1-1; no reliable D call. The CDR3 contains 12 residues. The CDR3 is CASSSQDGWALF. CDR3 bases: TGTGCCAGCAGTTCTCAGGATGGTTGGGCTCTCTTT.

This clonotype came up many times. The genes are TRBV30 and TRBJ1-5, with D unresolved. In germline, CDR1 is GTSNPN, CDR2 SVGIG (reference sequence). V was cut by 2 bases and J by 1 base, with 6 bases left in between. The CDR3 spans 13 residues. This CDR3 reads CAWSSGSNQPQHF. The CDR3 nucleotides read TGTGCCTGGAGTTCAGGCAGCAATCAGCCCCAGCATTTT.

This clonotype was counted between two and nine times. The V gene is TRBV28, the J gene TRBJ2-7, with 7 positions matching TRBD1. Germline V gene sequence: CDR1 MDHEN, CDR2 SYDVKM. CDR3 length: 15 residues. V shed 5 bases and J 4 bases; nucleotides not matched to a gene: 11. The CDR3 spells CASSLDRVGLYEQYF. The CDR3 DNA reads TGTGCCAGCAGTCTCGACAGGGTGGGTTTGTACGAGCAGTACTTC.

This chain uses TRBV9 with TRBJ2-6; D gene unclear. The germline gives CDR1 SGDLS, CDR2 YYNGEE. Between the trimmed V and J ends, which lost 3 bases and 3 bases, there was a span of 10 bases. The CDR3 consists of 15 residues. CDR3 protein: CASSGVSGGANVLTF. The CDR3 nucleotides are TGTGCCAGCAGCGGGGTTTCGGGTGGGGCCAACGTCCTGACTTTC.

The rearrangement links TRBV11-2 to TRBJ2-1; D is unresolved. The germline CDR1 and CDR2 sequences are SGHAT and FQNNGV. This CDR3 has 18 residues. V dropped 5 bases and J dropped 4 bases, with 24 bases sitting between them. The CDR3 bases are TGTGCCAGCAGCCTATATTATGCTAGGGAAAAGGAATACAATGAGCAGTTCTTC. Protein sequence: CASSLYYAREKEYNEQFF.

Comments on this clonotype: Just one base apart from a much larger clone, this may be a read error. The chain uses TRBV12-3 or TRBV12-4 and TRBJ2-7; 15 bases are a match to TRBD2. J gave up 1 base and V 6 bases, and 16 bases lay outside the gene matches. The CDR3 length is 20 residues. CDR3 in amino acids: CASSPGTSGRLYGESYEQYF. For the CDR3, the DNA is TGTGCCAGCAGCCCCGGGACTAGCGGGAGGTTATATGGGGAGTCCTACGAGCAGTACTTC.

This clonotype was recorded many times. The J gene is TRBJ2-7, the V gene TRBV13, with D tentatively TRBD1 or TRBD2 (5 bases each). There are 14 residues in the CDR3. Germline-derived CDR1 and CDR2 are PRHDT and FYEKMQ (reference sequence). V gave up 10 bases and J gave up 1 base, with 17 bases separating them. CDR3 nucleotide sequence: TGTGCCACAGCCCGACGAGGGGTTTCCTACGAGCAGTACTTC. It translates to CATARRGVSYEQYF.

This clonotype has a handful of counts. No conserved phenylalanine or tryptophan ends this CDR3, so it is likely a read error. It is unclear where the CDR3 begins or ends on the DNA, so no DNA is shown, and the CDR3 is as TCRdb lists it. The CDR3 is CASSLVGGIPPV. The chain employs TRBV7-2 and TRBJ1-2; the table's D gene call, TRBD1, was not cross checked with the DNA. The CDR3 totals 12 residues, both ends included. In germline, CDR1 is SGHTA, CDR2 FQGNSA.

The V gene is TRBV30, the J gene TRBJ1-2, with 7 bases fitting TRBD1. After removal of 2 bases from V and 4 bases from J, the junction contained 10 bases not matched to a gene. There are 15 residues in the CDR3. Germline V gives CDR1 GTSNPN, CDR2 SVGIG (reference sequence). CDR3 loop: CAWSRGQQLSYGYTF. The DNA of the CDR3 is TGTGCCTGGAGTCGGGGACAGCAGCTTTCCTATGGCTACACCTTC.

There are a few counts of this clonotype. The chain employs TRBV4-1 and TRBJ1-2, with D unresolved. This CDR3 contains 13 residues. The germline V gene encodes CDR1 MGHRA and CDR2 YSYEKL. V lost 3 bases, J lost 8 bases, and 13 bases lay in between. CDR3 coding DNA: TGCGCCAGCAGCCAGGTTACCTTTAAGGGCTACACCTTC. This translates into CASSQVTFKGYTF.

This clonotype was seen at least ten times. V is TRBV27 and J is TRBJ2-7, with TRBD2 identical over 7 bases. V gave up 7 bases and J gave up 3 bases; unmatched junction bases: 12. Germline CDR1 is MNHEY and CDR2 is SMNVEV (reference sequence). The CDR3 sequence is 15 residues long. The CDR3 region is CASTLLPGGNYEQYF. The CDR3 coding sequence is TGTGCCAGCACCCTCCTCCCCGGGGGGAACTACGAGCAGTACTTC.

This clonotype has at least ten counts. The V gene is TRBV6-1, the J gene TRBJ2-7; D is unresolved. The CDR3 spans 12 residues. V was shortened by 6 bases and J by 5 bases, with 11 bases between the two germline ends. Germline V lookup: CDR1 MNHNS, CDR2 SASEGT. DNA of the CDR3: TGTGCCAGCAGCGCTAAGCCCCACGAGCAGTACTTC. Translating gives CASSAKPHEQYF.

Of note for this clonotype: A read error may be the cause here, since a much bigger clone is one base away. CDR3 in amino acids: CSAREMYPGELFF. DNA for the CDR3: TGCAGTGCTAGAGAAATGTATCCCGGGGAGCTGTTTTTT. The chain has TRBV20-1 and TRBJ2-2; D ambiguous. This CDR3 has 13 residues. Looked up from germline, CDR1 is DFQATT and CDR2 is SNEGSKA (reference sequence). The V end was cut by 0 bases, the J end by 6 bases, with 8 bases between.

In its sample, this clonotype was seen many times. The CDR3 is CASSDTSAGYGYTF. The CDR3 region has the DNA TGTGCCAGCAGTGATACCTCGGCGGGCTATGGCTACACCTTC. The gene calls are TRBV28 and TRBJ1-2; no clear D gene. Trimming took off 5 bases at V and 4 bases at J, with 14 bases between the two ends. The CDR3 is 14 residues long. Germline CDR1 is MDHEN and CDR2 is SYDVKM.

This rearrangement joins TRBV10-1 to TRBJ2-4; 9 bases match TRBD2. Trimming cost V 0 bases and J 1 base; bases outside gene matches: 1. The CDR3 is 16 amino acids. The germline V gene has CDR1 WNHNN and CDR2 SYGVQD (reference sequence). Here the CDR3 reads CASSESLAGAKNIQYF. The CDR3 DNA reads as TGCGCCAGCAGTGAGTCGCTAGCGGGGGCCAAAAACATTCAGTACTTC.

Ten or more counts support this clonotype. The V call is TRBV2, the J call TRBJ2-2; D remains unclear. Germline CDR1 is SNHLY and CDR2 is FYNNEI. The CDR3 totals 13 residues. Trimming took 5 bases from V and 5 from J, leaving 9 bases between them. CDR3 nucleotides: TGTGCCAGCAGTCCCCTAGGGACCGGGGAGCTGTTTTTT. It is translated as CASSPLGTGELFF.

In this sample, this clonotype turned up many times. The DNA for the CDR3 is TGCAGTGCTAGAGACCCGGTCCGGGGGGTAGATCAGCCCCAGCATTTT. It translates to CSARDPVRGVDQPQHF. V usage is TRBV20-1 and J usage is TRBJ1-5, with D possibly matching TRBD1 (5 bases). Germline CDR1 is DFQATT and CDR2 is SNEGSKA (reference sequence). V lost 0 bases and J lost 5, with 17 bases in between. The CDR3 covers 16 residues.

V usage is TRBV7-9 and J usage is TRBJ1-1; the D is unclear. The V end lost 3 bases, the J end lost 6 bases, and 8 bases lay between the germline ends. In germline, CDR1 is SEHNR, CDR2 FQNEAQ (reference sequence). The CDR3 totals 12 residues. The CDR3 nucleotides read TGTGCCAGCAGCTTTCTGAGCGCTGAAGCTTTCTTT. As protein: CASSFLSAEAFF.

There are many counts of this clonotype. J is TRBJ1-1 and V is TRBV20-1, with D unresolved. The CDR3 loop spans 17 amino acids. Germline V lookup: CDR1 DFQATT, CDR2 SNEGSKA (reference sequence). Trimming removed 3 bases from V and 1 base from J, with 21 bases in between. CDR3 sequence reads: CSASTPNHDGPNTEAFF. The CDR3 nucleotides are TGCAGTGCTAGTACCCCCAACCACGACGGCCCGAACACTGAAGCTTTCTTT.

This clonotype was counted at least ten times. The chain has TRBV2 and TRBJ2-7, with D unresolved. V dropped 0 bases and J dropped 0 bases, with 9 bases sitting between them. The CDR3 covers 15 residues. Germline CDR1 SNHLY, CDR2 FYNNEI. The CDR3 sequence: CASSEAGLTSYEQYF. CDR3 nucleotide sequence: TGTGCCAGCAGTGAAGCTGGGCTCACCTCCTACGAGCAGTACTTC.

This clonotype was found once. A much larger clone is a single base away; this may be a read error. The chain carries TRBV28 and TRBJ2-5; TRBD2 matches at 9 bases. The CDR3 is 12 amino acids. Germline CDR1 and CDR2: MDHEN and SYDVKM. After removal of 11 bases from V and 4 bases from J, the junction contained 5 bases not matched to a gene. Written as DNA, the CDR3 is TGTGCCGGCGGACTAGCGAGAGAGACCCAGTACTTC. Translated, it gives CAGGLARETQYF.

This clonotype was counted many times. The J gene is TRBJ1-1, the V gene TRBV11-2; 8 bases align to TRBD1. V shed 5 bases and J 4 bases; nucleotides not matched to a gene: 9. The CDR3 is 15 residues long. Germline lookup yields CDR1 SGHAT and CDR2 FQNNGV. Here the CDR3 reads CASSTGTGGLTEAFF. The CDR3, as DNA: TGTGCCAGCAGCACCGGGACAGGCGGTCTCACTGAAGCTTTCTTT.

Concerning this clonotype itself: The limits of the CDR3 on the DNA are not certain, so only TCRdb's listed CDR3 is given. The gene calls are TRBV2 and TRBJ1-5. The CDR3 extends over 24 residues, inclusive of both ends. Germline CDR1 reads SNHLY; CDR2 reads FYNNEI. CDR3 sequence reads: CASREDSGVYFCASSYSSNQPQHF.

This clonotype was seen many times. The CDR3, as DNA: TGTGCCAGCAGCCCCCCTGGTTCGAGAGGGGCAGAGACCCAGTACTTC. Its protein is CASSPPGSRGAETQYF. The rearrangement joins TRBV5-4 to TRBJ2-5, with D possibly called TRBD1 or TRBD2 (5 bases each). The V and J ends lost 4 bases and 4 bases respectively, with 20 bases between them. Germline values: CDR1 SGHNT, CDR2 YYREEE (reference sequence). The CDR3 runs to 16 residues. Variable domain in full (rest from reference TRBV5-4 and TRBJ2-5): ETGVTQSPTHLIKTRGQQVTLRCSSQSGHNTVSWYQQALGQGPQFIFQYYREEENGRGNFPPRFSGLQFPNYSSELNVNALELDDSALYLCASSPPGSRGAETQYFGPGTRLLVL.

The chain carries TRBV19 and TRBJ2-2, with D uncertain. CDR3 length: 12 residues. Trimming took off 11 bases at V and 3 bases at J, with 10 bases between the two ends. Germline lookup yields CDR1 LNHDA and CDR2 SQIVND (reference sequence). As DNA, the CDR3 is TGTGCCCTAGAGTTGGACACCGGGGAGCTGTTTTTT. It yields the protein CALELDTGELFF.

The chain links TRBV10-3 to TRBJ1-4, with D tentatively TRBD1 (6 bases). This CDR3 region has 14 residues. V was pared by 5 bases and J by 0 bases, with 7 bases between. Germline CDR1 and CDR2: ENHRY and SYGVKD. CDR3 loop: CAISRDTTNEKLFF. The CDR3 region has the DNA TGTGCCATCAGTCGGGACACAACTAATGAAAAACTGTTTTTT.

This clonotype has just a few counts. V usage is TRBV5-4 and J usage is TRBJ1-4, with D perhaps TRBD1 (6 bases). V lost 3 bases to trimming and J lost 17 bases, with 23 bases between them. The CDR3 has 14 residues. Germline lookup yields CDR1 SGHNT and CDR2 YYREEE (reference sequence). The CDR3 sequence: CASSSAEGEGRLFF. As DNA, the CDR3 is TGTGCCAGCAGCTCGGCCGAGGGGGAAGGACGGCTTTTTTTT. The variable domain in full, with the rest retrieved from reference TRBV5-4 and TRBJ1-4, is ETGVTQSPTHLIKTRGQQVTLRCSSQSGHNTVSWYQQALGQGPQFIFQYYREEENGRGNFPPRFSGLQFPNYSSELNVNALELDDSALYLCASSSAEGEGRLFFGSGTQLSVL.

This clonotype has more than one count but fewer than ten. V is TRBV28 and J is TRBJ2-7; D gene uncertain. The germline V gene encodes CDR1 MDHEN and CDR2 SYDVKM. There are 12 residues in the CDR3. Deletions cut 4 bases from V and 2 bases from J, with 6 bases between. CDR3 sequence reads: CASSSYPYEQYF. The CDR3 DNA follows: TGTGCCAGCAGTTCCTACCCCTACGAGCAGTACTTC.

This clonotype occurred a few times. The chain has TRBV12-3 or TRBV12-4 and TRBJ1-3; D unclear. CDR3 size: 14 residues. V lost 3 bases, J lost 0 bases, and 6 bases lay in between. The CDR3 DNA reads TGTGCCAGCAGTTTGGGTTTCTCTGGAAACACCATATATTTT. Encoded protein: CASSLGFSGNTIYF.

This clonotype was seen repeatedly, ten times or more. The chain has TRBV2 and TRBJ2-6; possible D gene TRBD2, 5 bases. The germline V gene has CDR1 SNHLY and CDR2 FYNNEI. This CDR3 is 15 amino acids long. The ends were cut back, 9 bases at V and 0 bases at J, with 12 bases in the middle. CDR3 sequence (DNA): TGTGCCAGTATTGAGAGGGACTCTGGGGCCAACGTCCTGACTTTC. Protein: CASIERDSGANVLTF. The entire variable domain, with the rest obtained from reference TRBV2 and TRBJ2-6, is as follows: EPEVTQTPSHQVTQMGQEVILRCVPISNHLYFYWYRQILGQKVEFLVSFYNNEISEKSEIFDDQFSVERPDGSNFTLKIRSTKLEDSAMYFCASIERDSGANVLTFGAGSRLTVL.